These 29 T cell receptor beta chains share one sample of origin, sequenced in a study of blood T cell repertoires in COVID-19. The data were produced by immunoSEQ multiplex PCR, yet TCRdb's version contains in-frame clones alone and is incomplete. Of 150,000 to 200,000 clones in the sample, 84% were seen once. The sequencing input was peripheral blood. Every receptor here comes from a woman in her 70s with COVID-19, enrolled during active disease.

The genes are TRBV28 and TRBJ2-3, with 12 bases aligning to TRBD2. Germline V gives CDR1 MDHEN, CDR2 SYDVKM. With V trimmed by 0 bases and J by 5 bases, 3 bases remained unmatched. The CDR3 covers 16 residues. For the CDR3, the DNA is TGTGCCAGCAGTTTATGGTCTAGCGGGAGGGAAGATACGCAGTATTTT. As protein: CASSLWSSGREDTQYF.

The rearrangement joins TRBV7-2 to TRBJ2-2, with 11 nucleotides matching TRBD1. The V segment lost 5 bases and the J segment 7 bases; nucleotides outside the gene matches: 6. This CDR3 contains 15 residues. CDR1 SGHTA and CDR2 FQGNSA come from the germline V gene. Here the CDR3 reads CASSQGQGDVGELFF. The CDR3 DNA follows: TGTGCCAGCAGCCAGGGACAGGGGGATGTCGGGGAGCTGTTTTTT. Supplemented by reference TRBV7-2 and TRBJ2-2, the full variable domain reads GAGVSQSPSNKVTEKGKDVELRCDPISGHTALYWYRQSLGQGLEFLIYFQGNSAPDKSGLPSDRFSAERTGGSVSTLTIQRTQQEDSAVYLCASSQGQGDVGELFFGEGSRLTVL.

This chain uses TRBV27 with TRBJ1-1; D not resolved. The CDR3 contains 13 residues. V was cut by 3 bases and J by 7 bases, with 12 bases left in between. CDR1 and CDR2 (germline): MNHEY, SMNVEV (reference sequence). The CDR3 reads CASSFQRRGEAFF. The DNA of the CDR3 is TGTGCCAGCAGTTTCCAGCGTCGGGGTGAAGCTTTCTTT.

The CDR3 DNA reads TGTGCCTGGAGCCGTTTGGGGGCGCAGGAGACTGAAGCTTTCTTT. Protein: CAWSRLGAQETEAFF. The chain couples TRBV30 to TRBJ1-1, with D tentatively TRBD1 (6 bases). Germline V lookup: CDR1 GTSNPN, CDR2 SVGIG (reference sequence). V lost 3 bases, J lost 5 bases, and 19 bases lay in between. This CDR3 has 15 amino acids.

The rearrangement uses TRBV21-1 and TRBJ1-5; the tabulated D call, TRBD1, remains unverified against the DNA. TRBV21-1 is labeled a pseudogene. CDR3 length: 18 residues. CDR3 loop: CASSTGGRTGGGNQPQHF. The CDR3 region has the DNA TGTGCCAGCAGCACCGGGGGCCGGACAGGGGGAGGTAATCAGCCCCAGCATTTT.

The rearrangement joins TRBV4-1 to TRBJ2-7, with 7 nucleotides matching TRBD1. V shed 1 base and J 3 bases; nucleotides not matched to a gene: 6. The germline V gene has CDR1 MGHRA and CDR2 YSYEKL. This CDR3 has 15 residues. CDR3 sequence reads: CASSQVRDSYYEQYF. The CDR3 nucleotides are TGCGCCAGCAGCCAAGTACGGGACAGCTACTACGAGCAGTACTTC.

The V call is TRBV7-9, the J call TRBJ2-5, with a weak D call TRBD2 (6 bases). V lost 3 bases to trimming and J lost 2 bases, with 13 bases between them. Germline CDR1 is SEHNR and CDR2 is FQNEAQ (reference sequence). CDR3 length: 15 residues. In DNA form, the CDR3 reads TGTGCCAGCAGCTTCTTAAGCGGGCGGCAAGAGACCCAGTACTTC. It codes for CASSFLSGRQETQYF.

As DNA, the CDR3 is TGTGCCAGCAAAACCCAGGGTGGGCCTTACGAAGCTTTCTTT. Encoded protein: CASKTQGGPYEAFF. The chain joins TRBV6-5 to TRBJ1-1; D may be TRBD1 (5 bases). V was cut by 7 bases and J by 8 bases, with 20 bases left in between. The CDR3 has 14 amino acids. CDR1 and CDR2 (germline): MNHEY, SVGAGI.

The rearrangement links TRBV9 to TRBJ2-1, with 10 bases identical to TRBD2. Germline V CDR1 and CDR2: SGDLS, YYNGEE. Trimming cost V 0 bases and J 2 bases; bases outside gene matches: 5. This CDR3 contains 17 residues. The CDR3 bases are TGTGCCAGCAGCGTAGTTGCTAGCGGGGGTGCCTACAATGAGCAGTTCTTC. Its protein product is CASSVVASGGAYNEQFF.

This chain joins TRBV10-3 and TRBJ1-2, with D uncertain. Per the germline V gene, CDR1 is ENHRY and CDR2 is SYGVKD. The CDR3 has 13 amino acids. The V end was cut by 10 bases, the J end by 0 bases, with 12 bases between. The CDR3 region has the DNA TGTGCCACCGAGAATGTAGCTAACTATGGCTACACCTTC. Its translation: CATENVANYGYTF.

This sequence joins TRBV12-3 or TRBV12-4 and TRBJ1-2, with D unclear. The CDR3 totals 13 residues. The ends were cut back, 6 bases at V and 8 bases at J, with 16 bases in the middle. The CDR3 DNA is TGTGCCAGCAGACAGCTGACCCGGGAAGGCTACACCTTC. The encoded protein is CASRQLTREGYTF.

The chain links TRBV28 to TRBJ2-2, with D unclear. The CDR3 extends over 13 amino acids. V gave up 7 bases and J gave up 2 bases, with 8 bases separating them. Per the germline V gene, CDR1 is MDHEN and CDR2 is SYDVKM. This CDR3 is CASTLGNTGELFF. The CDR3 DNA reads as TGTGCCAGCACTCTAGGCAACACCGGGGAGCTGTTTTTT. The whole variable domain, remainder taken from reference TRBV28 and TRBJ2-2, is DVKVTQSSRYLVKRTGEKVFLECVQDMDHENMFWYRQDPGLGLRLIYFSYDVKMKEKGDIPEGYSVSREKKERFSLILESASTNQTSMYLCASTLGNTGELFFGEGSRLTVL.

The rearrangement uses TRBV24-1 and TRBJ2-7, with 7 bases that match TRBD1. Trimming removed 4 bases from V and 3 bases from J; junction bases left unmatched: 8. The CDR3 spans 15 residues. Germline CDR1 reads KGHDR; CDR2 reads SFDVKD. CDR3 sequence reads: CATSDPRDSLYEQYF. CDR3 coding DNA: TGTGCCACCAGTGACCCCCGGGACAGCCTCTACGAGCAGTACTTC.

This clone was observed a few times. The V gene is TRBV6-4, the J gene TRBJ2-1; 11 bases are a match to TRBD2. J gave up 1 base and V 5 bases, and 16 bases lay outside the gene matches. Per the germline V gene, CDR1 is MRHNA and CDR2 is SNTAGT. The CDR3 extends over 20 amino acids. CDR3 region: CASSPLGGSGRARSYNEQFF. The CDR3 DNA reads as TGTGCCAGCAGTCCCCTCGGGGGTAGCGGGAGGGCCAGGTCCTACAATGAGCAGTTCTTC.

The chain links TRBV2 to TRBJ2-7; D unclear. The V and J ends lost 11 bases and 0 bases respectively, with 11 bases between them. The CDR3 totals 12 residues. Germline V gene sequence: CDR1 SNHLY, CDR2 FYNNEI. The DNA for the CDR3 is TGTGCCGGTGGGCCCGACTCCTACGAGCAGTACGTC. This sequence encodes CAGGPDSYEQYV.

This rearrangement joins TRBV10-1 to TRBJ1-1; D ambiguous. V was pared by 6 bases and J by 2 bases, with 10 bases between. Germline V gene data show CDR1 as WNHNN and CDR2 as SYGVQD (reference sequence). The CDR3 runs 13 residues. The CDR3 DNA reads TGCGCCAGCAGAGACAACCGCAACACTGAAGCTTTCTTT. Translation gives CASRDNRNTEAFF.

This clone was picked up a small number of times. The chain recombines TRBV30 with TRBJ1-1, with D possibly TRBD1 on 5 matching bases. The CDR3 sequence is 13 residues long. The germline V and J ends were trimmed by 1 base and 3 bases, with 9 bases remaining between them. CDR1 GTSNPN and CDR2 SVGIG come from the germline V gene (reference sequence). CDR3 sequence (DNA): TGTGCCTGGAGTGAACAGGTCCACACTGAAGCTTTCTTT. It yields the protein CAWSEQVHTEAFF. The full variable domain, in which reference TRBV30 and TRBJ1-1 provide the parts outside the CDR3, is SQTIHQWPATLVQPVGSPLSLECTVEGTSNPNLYWYRQAAGRGLQLLFYSVGIGQISSEVPQNLSASRPQDRQFILSSKKLLLSDSGFYLCAWSEQVHTEAFFGQGTRLTVV.

Details on this clone: Other DNA sequences within the sample encode an identical CDR3. The V call is TRBV29-1, the J call TRBJ2-5; 8 bases fit TRBD1. Germline V CDR1 and CDR2: SQVTM, ANQGSEA. J gave up 5 bases and V 4 bases, and 3 bases lay outside the gene matches. The CDR3 spans 12 residues. As DNA, the CDR3 is TGCAGCGTTGTGGCAGGGGGCGAGACCCAGTACTTC. Translation: CSVVAGGETQYF.

The chain combines TRBV30 with TRBJ1-3; unclear D gene. Deletions cut 0 bases from V and 0 bases from J, with 6 bases between. The CDR3 contains 14 residues. Germline V gives CDR1 GTSNPN, CDR2 SVGIG (reference sequence). Here the CDR3 reads CAWSVTGSGNTIYF. DNA of the CDR3: TGTGCCTGGAGTGTAACGGGCTCTGGAAACACCATATATTTT.

The chain recombines TRBV30 with TRBJ1-6, with 7 nucleotides matching TRBD1. This CDR3 spans 15 amino acids. Looked up from germline, CDR1 is GTSNPN and CDR2 is SVGIG (reference sequence). After removal of 3 bases from V and 2 bases from J, the junction contained 4 bases not matched to a gene. CDR3 amino acids: CAWSTGVPYNSPLHF. The CDR3 coding sequence is TGTGCCTGGAGCACAGGGGTCCCCTATAATTCACCCCTCCACTTT.

As DNA, the CDR3 is TGTGCCATCAGACCGGGACTCCTTTTTGGTGAGCAGTTCTTC. This gives the protein CAIRPGLLFGEQFF. The chain is built from TRBV10-3 and TRBJ2-1; D might be TRBD2 (6 bases). The V gene lost 6 bases and the J gene lost 9 bases, with 18 bases spanning the gap. This CDR3 has 14 amino acids. CDR1 and CDR2 from the germline V gene are ENHRY and SYGVKD.

The chain carries TRBV12-3 or TRBV12-4 and TRBJ1-1; D ambiguous. This CDR3 is built from 13 residues. V lost 6 bases, J lost 3 bases, and 11 bases lay in between. The CDR3 here is CASSPDIYTEAFF. Written as DNA, the CDR3 is TGTGCCAGCAGCCCCGACATTTACACTGAAGCTTTCTTT.

The gene calls are TRBV7-9 and TRBJ2-3; the D gene is possibly TRBD2 (6 bases). Per germline, CDR1 SEHNR and CDR2 FQNEAQ (reference sequence). Trimming stripped 4 bases from V and 4 bases from J, with 9 bases between. CDR3 size: 13 residues. The CDR3 loop reads CASSSPSADTQYF. CDR3 in DNA: TGTGCCAGCAGCTCCCCTAGCGCAGATACGCAGTATTTT.

This clone has a single count. The chain carries TRBV7-3 and TRBJ2-2; D is unresolved. Germline V gives CDR1 SGHTA, CDR2 FQGTGA. V shed 4 bases and J shed 0 bases, with 6 bases lying between them. There are 14 residues in the CDR3. The CDR3 DNA reads as TGTGCCAGCAGCTCAAGCGCGAACACCGGGGAGCTGTTTTTT. It yields the protein CASSSSANTGELFF. Using reference TRBV7-3 and TRBJ2-2 for the parts outside the CDR3, the full variable domain is GAGVSQTPSNKVTEKGKYVELRCDPISGHTALYWYRQSLGQGPEFLIYFQGTGAADDSGLPNDRFFAVRPEGSVSTLKIQRTERGDSAVYLCASSSSANTGELFFGEGSRLTVL.

This clone has just one count. The DNA of the CDR3 is TGTGCCACCAGCAGAGGAGTCGGAGAGACCTACGAGCAGTACTTC. Its protein is CATSRGVGETYEQYF. This sequence joins TRBV15 and TRBJ2-7; unclear D gene. The CDR3 loop spans 15 amino acids. The germline V gene encodes CDR1 LNHNV and CDR2 YYDKDF (reference sequence). The V and J ends lost 1 base and 2 bases respectively, with 12 bases between them.

This chain joins TRBV24-1 and TRBJ2-2; D gene uncertain. This CDR3 is 14 amino acids long. CDR1 is KGHDR, CDR2 SFDVKD, per germline. V was trimmed by 3 bases and J by 3 bases, leaving 7 bases between them. For the CDR3, the DNA is TGTGCCACCAGTGATACCTACCACACCGGGGAGCTGTTTTTT. Translating gives CATSDTYHTGELFF.

The V and J genes are TRBV19 and TRBJ1-5, with TRBD1 as a possible D gene (5 bases). The CDR3 is 14 residues long. The V end was cut by 7 bases, the J end by 6 bases, with 16 bases between. CDR1 LNHDA and CDR2 SQIVND come from the germline V gene (reference sequence). CDR3 loop: CASNKLQGSQPQHF. The DNA of the CDR3 is TGTGCCAGTAACAAACTTCAGGGATCTCAGCCCCAGCATTTT.

The chain has TRBV28 and TRBJ1-5, with D hard to call. From germline, CDR1 is MDHEN and CDR2 SYDVKM. The V end lost 5 bases, the J end lost 11 bases, and 13 bases lay between the germline ends. The CDR3 loop spans 12 amino acids. CDR3 in amino acids: CASSPLVPAQHF. In DNA, the CDR3 is TGTGCCAGCAGTCCTCTGGTCCCGGCCCAGCATTTT.

The genes are TRBV19 and TRBJ2-5; tentatively, D is TRBD1 (7 bases). V lost 3 bases and J lost 5, with 19 bases in between. The CDR3 is 16 amino acids. Germline V CDR1 and CDR2: LNHDA, SQIVND (reference sequence). CDR3 amino acids: CASSITPRGAEETQYF. DNA of the CDR3: TGTGCCAGTAGTATCACGCCCAGGGGGGCAGAGGAGACCCAGTACTTC.